The entry that follows covers one T cell receptor beta chain sequence. Its target is unknown. These data belong to a study of OX40 agonist ivuxolimab in advanced cancers. Notes on the study in general: CD4+ and CD8+ blood T cells expanded clonally by week 6 at 0.1 to 3.0 mg/kg.

CDR3 length: 15 amino acids. V was pared by 5 bases and J by 1 base, with 6 bases of the junction left unmatched. Germline V CDR1 and CDR2: SGHAT, FQDESV (reference sequence). Sequencing was performed with immunoSEQ multiplex PCR; in TCRdb, only in-frame clones are kept and a portion is missing. The profile covers tens of thousands of clones, with more than 70% appearing a single time and 7.5% to 10% taken by the ten largest. The V call is TRBV11-1, the J call TRBJ2-5, with 8 bases matching TRBD2. This TCR was sampled from an adult with an advanced solid tumor such as melanoma, head and neck, liver or kidney cancer. Sequenced here: CD4+ or CD8+ T cells sorted from blood, sampled in a trial of the OX40 agonist ivuxolimab. The CDR3 region is CASSQRGRIQETQYF. In DNA, the CDR3 is TGTGCCAGCAGCCAGCGGGGGAGAATCCAAGAGACCCAGTACTTC.